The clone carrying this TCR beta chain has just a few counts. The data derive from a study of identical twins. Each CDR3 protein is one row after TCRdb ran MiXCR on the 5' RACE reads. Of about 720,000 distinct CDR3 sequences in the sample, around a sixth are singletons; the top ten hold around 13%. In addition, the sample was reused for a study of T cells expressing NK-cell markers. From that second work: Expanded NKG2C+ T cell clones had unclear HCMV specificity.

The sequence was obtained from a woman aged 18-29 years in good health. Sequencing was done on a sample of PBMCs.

CDR3 amino acids: CASSRTTANEQFF. The CDR3 DNA reads as TGCGCCAGCAGCCGGACCACGGCGAATGAGCAGTTCTTC. This chain joins TRBV5-1 and TRBJ2-1; D gene unclear. This CDR3 has 13 amino acids. The germline V and J ends were trimmed by 4 bases and 7 bases, with 12 bases remaining between them. Per the germline V gene, CDR1 is SGHRS and CDR2 is YFSETQ.